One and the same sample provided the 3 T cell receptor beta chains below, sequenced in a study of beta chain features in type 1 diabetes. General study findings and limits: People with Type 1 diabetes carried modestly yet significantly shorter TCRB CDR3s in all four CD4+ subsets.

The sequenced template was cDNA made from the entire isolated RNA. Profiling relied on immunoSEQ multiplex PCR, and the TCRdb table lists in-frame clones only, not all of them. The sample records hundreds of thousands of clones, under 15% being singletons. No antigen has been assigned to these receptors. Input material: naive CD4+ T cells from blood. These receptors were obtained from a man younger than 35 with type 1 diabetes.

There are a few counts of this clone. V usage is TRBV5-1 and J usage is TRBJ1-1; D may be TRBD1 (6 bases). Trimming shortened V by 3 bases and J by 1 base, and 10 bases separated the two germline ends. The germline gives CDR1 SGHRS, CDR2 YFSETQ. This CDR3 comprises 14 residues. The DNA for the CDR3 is TGCGCCAGCAGCTGGGGACACGAGAACACTGAAGCTTTCTTT. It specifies CASSWGHENTEAFF.

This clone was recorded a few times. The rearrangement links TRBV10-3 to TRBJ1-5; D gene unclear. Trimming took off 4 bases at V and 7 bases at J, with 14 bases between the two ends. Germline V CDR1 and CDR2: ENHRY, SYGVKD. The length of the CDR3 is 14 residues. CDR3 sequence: CAISVEPVGQPQHF. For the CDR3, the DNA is TGTGCCATCAGTGTAGAACCTGTTGGGCAGCCCCAGCATTTT.

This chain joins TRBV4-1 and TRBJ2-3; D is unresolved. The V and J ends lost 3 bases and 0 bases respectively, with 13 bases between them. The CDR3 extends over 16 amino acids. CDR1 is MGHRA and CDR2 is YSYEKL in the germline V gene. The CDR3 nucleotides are TGCGCCAGCAGCCACAAAGGGCCCGGGAGCACAGATACGCAGTATTTT. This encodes CASSHKGPGSTDTQYF.